This TCR beta chain originates from a study of T cells in Graves' hyperthyroidism and ophthalmopathy. This clonotype showed up just a few times. Using RNA transcripts as the source, TCR beta CDR3 regions were amplified. First-round RT-PCR targeting the TCR CDR3 was performed with the HTBI primer set. TCRdb re-called the multiplex PCR reads with MiXCR, one entry per CDR3 protein. The sample has a few hundred thousand distinct CDR3 sequences; approximately 14% are singletons. Graves' hyperthyroidism is called stable when ophthalmopathy does not progress within 18 months. V dropped 2 bases and J dropped 0 bases, with 13 bases sitting between them. Germline V gene lookup returns CDR1 SGHTA and CDR2 FQGTGA. This CDR3 region has 16 residues.

The rearrangement joins TRBV7-3 to TRBJ2-5; D perhaps matches TRBD1 (6 bases). Sequencing used blood. This sequence was found in a young woman with Graves' hyperthyroidism. CDR3: CASSLAGQRYQETQYF. For the CDR3, the DNA is TGTGCCAGCAGCTTAGCAGGACAGAGATACCAAGAGACCCAGTACTTC.